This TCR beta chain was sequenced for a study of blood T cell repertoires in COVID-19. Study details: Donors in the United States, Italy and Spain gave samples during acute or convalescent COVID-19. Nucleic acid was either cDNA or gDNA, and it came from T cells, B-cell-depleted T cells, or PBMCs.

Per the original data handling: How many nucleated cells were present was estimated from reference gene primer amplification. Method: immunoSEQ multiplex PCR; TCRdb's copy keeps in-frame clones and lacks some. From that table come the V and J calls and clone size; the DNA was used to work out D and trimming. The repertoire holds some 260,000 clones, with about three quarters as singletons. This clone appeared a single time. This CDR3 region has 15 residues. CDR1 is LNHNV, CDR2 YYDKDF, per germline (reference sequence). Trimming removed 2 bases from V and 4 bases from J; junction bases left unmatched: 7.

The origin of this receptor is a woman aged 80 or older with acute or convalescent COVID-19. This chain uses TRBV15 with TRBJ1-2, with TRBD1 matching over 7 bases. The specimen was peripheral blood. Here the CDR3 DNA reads TGTGCCACCAGCAGACGACAGGGCCATTCCTATGGCTACACCTTC. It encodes CATSRRQGHSYGYTF.